This T cell receptor (beta chain) was sequenced during a study of monozygotic twins with cystic fibrosis. Study outcomes and limitations: Clonality was generally low (median about 0.0097), higher in the most severe patients. Shared CDR3 numbers were not associated with age, concordance or severity.

With regard to this clone: Its antigen is unknown.

Assay: immunoSEQ multiplex PCR; the TCRdb copy retains only in-frame clones and omits some. In the table there are 20,000 or so clones, about 83% of which are singletons. The CDR3 sequence is 12 residues long. CDR1 and CDR2 from the germline V gene are SNHLY and FYNNEI. J gave up 3 bases and V 8 bases, and 1 base lay outside the gene matches. The material sequenced was blood. The V and J genes are TRBV2 and TRBJ2-7; 10 positions agree with TRBD1. This receptor was taken from a woman in her twenties or thirties with cystic fibrosis. The CDR3 coding sequence is TGTGCCAGCGGACAGGGGGTCTACGAGCAGTACTTC. Protein: CASGQGVYEQYF.